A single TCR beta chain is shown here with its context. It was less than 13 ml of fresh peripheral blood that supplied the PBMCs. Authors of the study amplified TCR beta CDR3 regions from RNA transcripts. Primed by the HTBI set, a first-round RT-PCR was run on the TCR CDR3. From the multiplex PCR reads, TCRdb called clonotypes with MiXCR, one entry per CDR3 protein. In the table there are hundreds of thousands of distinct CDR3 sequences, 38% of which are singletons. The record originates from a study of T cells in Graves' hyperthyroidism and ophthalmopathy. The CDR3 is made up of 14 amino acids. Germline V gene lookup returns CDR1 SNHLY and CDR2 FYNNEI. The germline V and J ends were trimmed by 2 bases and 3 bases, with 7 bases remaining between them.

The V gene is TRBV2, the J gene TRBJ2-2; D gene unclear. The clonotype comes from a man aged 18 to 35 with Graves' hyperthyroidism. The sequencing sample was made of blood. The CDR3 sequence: CASSENFHTGELFF. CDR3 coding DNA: TGTGCCAGCAGTGAAAACTTCCACACCGGGGAGCTGTTTTTT. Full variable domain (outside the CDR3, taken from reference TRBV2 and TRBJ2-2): EPEVTQTPSHQVTQMGQEVILRCVPISNHLYFYWYRQILGQKVEFLVSFYNNEISEKSEIFDDQFSVERPDGSNFTLKIRSTKLEDSAMYFCASSENFHTGELFFGEGSRLTVL.